Only a few counts were recorded for the clone carrying this T cell receptor (beta chain). Its antigen is unknown. The data originate from a study of blood T cells in healthy people across ages. The CDR3 consists of 16 residues. V shed 7 bases and J 3 bases; nucleotides not matched to a gene: 12. In germline, CDR1 is MNHNS, CDR2 SASEGT. Primed by a sample-barcoded 5' primer and a J-beta primer mix, a second PCR proceeded for roughly 7 to 12 cycles. Tagging of each cDNA molecule was performed by a template-switch adaptor with 12 random nucleotides. TCRdb recomputed calls from the 5' RACE reads with MiXCR, one row per CDR3 protein. Here the sample spans about 1.7 million distinct CDR3 sequences, approximately 28% being singletons. Isolation per sample recovered at least 7 million PBMCs. Findings of the study overall: Without sorted subsets, naive and antigen-experienced compartments could not be conclusively compared.

The rearrangement links TRBV6-1 to TRBJ2-1; 7 nucleotides align to TRBD2. Sequences were obtained from blood. This TCR was sampled from a woman under 40 in good health. The CDR3 DNA reads TGTGCCAGCATGGACCCGGGACTACTTTACTACAATGAGCAGTTCTTC. Translation gives CASMDPGLLYYNEQFF.